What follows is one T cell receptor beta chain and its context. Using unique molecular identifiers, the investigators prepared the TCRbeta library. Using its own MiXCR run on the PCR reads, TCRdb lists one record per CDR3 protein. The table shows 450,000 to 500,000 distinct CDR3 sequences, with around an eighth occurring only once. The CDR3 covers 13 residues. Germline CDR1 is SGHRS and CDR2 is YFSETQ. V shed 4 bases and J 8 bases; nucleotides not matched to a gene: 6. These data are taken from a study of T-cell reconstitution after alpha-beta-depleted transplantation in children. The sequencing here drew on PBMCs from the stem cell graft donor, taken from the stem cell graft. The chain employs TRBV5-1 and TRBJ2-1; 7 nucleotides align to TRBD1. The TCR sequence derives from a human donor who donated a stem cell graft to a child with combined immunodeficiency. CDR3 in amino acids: CASSVDRDDEQFF. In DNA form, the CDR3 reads TGCGCCAGCAGCGTTGACAGGGACGATGAGCAGTTCTTC. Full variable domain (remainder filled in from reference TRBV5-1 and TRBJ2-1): KAGVTQTPRYLIKTRGQQVTLSCSPISGHRSVSWYQQTPGQGLQFLFEYFSETQRNKGNFPGRFSGRQFSNSRSEMNVSTLELGDSALYLCASSVDRDDEQFFGPGTRLTVL.